Presented here are 28 T cell receptor beta chains from one specimen sequenced in a study of early T cells in non-severe SARS-CoV-2 infection. Each CDR3 protein is one row after TCRdb ran MiXCR on the 5' RACE reads. The sample contains tens of thousands of distinct CDR3 sequences, over 9.5% of which appear only once. The input for sequencing was whole blood, taken at baseline. These receptor sequences come from an adult who was a healthcare worker with PCR-confirmed SARS-CoV-2 infection or an uninfected control (not recorded which).

This clonotype was counted between two and nine times. The chain is built from TRBV4-1 and TRBJ2-7; 9 bases line up with TRBD1. V was clipped by 2 bases and J by 7 bases; unmatched bases: 6. The germline V gene encodes CDR1 MGHRA and CDR2 YSYEKL. This CDR3 is 14 amino acids long. For the CDR3, the DNA is TGCGCCAGCAGCCAACCTACAGGGGGCGGGGAGCAGTACTTC. Translated: CASSQPTGGGEQYF.

The J gene is TRBJ2-1, the V gene TRBV9; 10 bases agree with TRBD2. The junction had 8 bases not matched to a gene; V was cut back by 0 bases and J by 8 bases. The CDR3 loop spans 16 amino acids. CDR1 SGDLS and CDR2 YYNGEE come from the germline V gene. The CDR3 coding sequence is TGTGCCAGCAGCGTAGGAGTAGCGGGAGGTTGGGATGAGCAGTTCTTC. Translated: CASSVGVAGGWDEQFF.

This clonotype was seen repeatedly, ten times or more. The chain has TRBV27 and TRBJ1-6; D is perhaps TRBD1 (6 bases). This CDR3 has 14 amino acids. Germline CDR1 and CDR2: MNHEY and SMNVEV (reference sequence). Trimming took off 6 bases at V and 7 bases at J, with 13 bases between the two ends. The CDR3 reads CASSRDNLNSPLHF. The CDR3 DNA sequence: TGTGCCAGCAGCCGGGACAATTTAAATTCACCCCTCCACTTT.

This clonotype was seen repeatedly, ten times or more. The gene calls are TRBV20-1 and TRBJ1-1, with D perhaps TRBD1 (6 bases). In germline, CDR1 is DFQATT, CDR2 SNEGSKA (reference sequence). Trimming took 5 bases from V and 4 from J, leaving 17 bases between them. The length of the CDR3 is 14 residues. The CDR3 is CSAFERGLTTEAFF. DNA of the CDR3: TGCAGTGCTTTCGAGCGGGGGCTCACCACTGAAGCTTTCTTT.

This clonotype appeared a few times. CDR3 sequence reads: CSANDRANSPLHF. Written as DNA, the CDR3 is TGCAGTGCTAACGACAGGGCGAATTCACCCCTCCACTTT. The chain links TRBV20-1 to TRBJ1-6; 7 nucleotides match TRBD1. Losses at the gene ends were 4 bases for V and 7 bases for J; bases not matched to a gene: 4. CDR3 length: 13 amino acids. Per the germline V gene, CDR1 is DFQATT and CDR2 is SNEGSKA (reference sequence).

The sample holds a few counts of this clonotype. The chain couples TRBV20-1 to TRBJ2-6; TRBD2 matches 10 bases. Germline trimming cut 3 bases from V and 6 bases from J; bases unmatched to any gene: 5. The length of the CDR3 is 15 residues. Germline V lookup: CDR1 DFQATT, CDR2 SNEGSKA (reference sequence). The CDR3 DNA sequence: TGCAGTGCTAGCGCCCTAGCGGGAGTGGCCAACGTCCTGACTTTC. Protein sequence: CSASALAGVANVLTF.

The genes are TRBV11-2 and TRBJ1-2; D not resolved. The CDR3 is made up of 12 amino acids. Germline lookup yields CDR1 SGHAT and CDR2 FQNNGV. V dropped 5 bases and J dropped 4 bases, with 8 bases sitting between them. The CDR3 region is CASSHSTYGYTF. As DNA, the CDR3 is TGTGCCAGCAGCCACAGTACCTATGGCTACACCTTC.

This clonotype was picked up a small number of times. J is TRBJ2-5 and V is TRBV20-1; D not resolved. Germline V gives CDR1 DFQATT, CDR2 SNEGSKA (reference sequence). Trimming took off 5 bases at V and 1 base at J, with 14 bases between the two ends. There are 14 residues in the CDR3. The CDR3 here is CSAPLFWAQETQYF. The CDR3 DNA follows: TGCAGTGCTCCGTTATTTTGGGCCCAAGAGACCCAGTACTTC.

The J gene is TRBJ2-7, the V gene TRBV28; 7 bases are a match to TRBD1. The junction had 6 bases not matched to a gene; V was cut back by 7 bases and J by 0 bases. The CDR3 has 14 residues. Per the germline V gene, CDR1 is MDHEN and CDR2 is SYDVKM. The CDR3 here is CASNLQGHSYEQYF. CDR3 nucleotides: TGTGCCAGCAACCTACAGGGGCACTCCTACGAGCAGTACTTC.

This clonotype was seen ten or more times. The chain has TRBV6-2 or TRBV6-3 and TRBJ2-3, with D perhaps assigned TRBD1 or TRBD2 (5 bases each). The length of the CDR3 is 13 residues. V was clipped by 10 bases and J by 5 bases, with 16 bases between them. Germline values: CDR1 MNHEY, CDR2 SVGEGT. CDR3 in DNA: TGTGCCATCAGGGCTAGCTCCGGAGATACGCAGTATTTT. This translates into CAIRASSGDTQYF.

This clonotype was detected many times. The chain uses TRBV10-3 and TRBJ1-2; 7 positions agree with TRBD1. This CDR3 comprises 12 residues. V dropped 8 bases and J dropped 3; count of bases not matched to a gene: 3. Germline-derived CDR1 and CDR2 are ENHRY and SYGVKD. The CDR3 spells CAISQGDYGYTF. The CDR3 nucleotides are TGTGCCATCTCCCAGGGGGACTATGGCTACACCTTC.

The CDR3 DNA reads TGCGCCAGCAGCCAGCTAACAGGGGTTGGATCACCCCTCCACTTT. Its protein is CASSQLTGVGSPLHF. This chain uses TRBV4-1 with TRBJ1-6, with TRBD1 matching over 7 bases. V trimming: 3 bases; J trimming: 10 bases; junction bases outside the gene matches: 9. From germline, CDR1 is MGHRA and CDR2 YSYEKL. This CDR3 spans 15 amino acids.

This chain links TRBV19 with TRBJ2-5, with D unclear. The CDR3 contains 13 residues. V was pared by 7 bases and J by 4 bases, with 13 bases between. From germline, CDR1 is LNHDA and CDR2 SQIVND (reference sequence). The CDR3 DNA is TGTGCCAGTAATAATCGAAGGTCAGAGACCCAGTACTTC. Residues: CASNNRRSETQYF.

Many counts were recorded for this clonotype. The chain has TRBV7-2 and TRBJ1-5, with D uncertain. Trimming removed 1 base at V and 6 bases at J, with 16 bases between. The CDR3 spans 16 residues. Germline loops: CDR1 SGHTA, CDR2 FQGNSA. This CDR3 is CASSLEVSLVAQPQHF. In DNA, the CDR3 is TGTGCCAGCAGCTTAGAGGTTAGCCTGGTGGCTCAGCCCCAGCATTTT.

CDR3 in amino acids: CASSLAGGRLGETQYF. DNA of the CDR3: TGTGCCAGCAGCTTAGCGGGGGGCCGATTGGGAGAGACCCAGTACTTC. J is TRBJ2-5 and V is TRBV7-8; D might be TRBD1 or TRBD2, each matching 6 bases. This CDR3 contains 16 residues. Germline V gene lookup returns CDR1 SGHVS and CDR2 FQNEAQ. Between the trimmed V and J ends, which lost 0 bases and 4 bases, there was a span of 15 bases.

The chain carries TRBV29-1 and TRBJ1-4; D might be TRBD1 (6 bases). The CDR3 is made up of 13 amino acids. CDR1 SQVTM and CDR2 ANQGSEA come from the germline V gene. The germline V and J ends were trimmed by 6 bases and 7 bases, with 15 bases remaining between them. CDR3 sequence: CSVSDRLFEKLFF. As DNA, the CDR3 is TGCAGCGTCTCCGACAGGCTCTTTGAAAAACTGTTTTTT.

The rearrangement links TRBV7-9 to TRBJ2-7, with D perhaps TRBD2 (5 bases). Per germline, CDR1 SEHNR and CDR2 FQNEAQ (reference sequence). The CDR3 loop spans 15 amino acids. V lost 3 bases and J 0 bases, leaving 12 bases between the germline ends. This CDR3 is CASSLGPGSSYEQYF. Here the CDR3 DNA reads TGTGCCAGCAGCTTGGGCCCGGGGAGCTCCTACGAGCAGTACTTC.

The chain links TRBV24-1 to TRBJ2-1, with TRBD1 matching over 8 bases. Germline CDR1 and CDR2: KGHDR and SFDVKD. This CDR3 is built from 13 residues. V dropped 3 bases and J dropped 10; count of bases not matched to a gene: 4. The CDR3 loop is CATSDQGAHEQFF. The DNA for the CDR3 is TGTGCCACCAGTGATCAGGGGGCCCACGAGCAGTTCTTC.

V and J are TRBV15 and TRBJ1-4; no clear D. In germline, CDR1 is LNHNV, CDR2 YYDKDF (reference sequence). The CDR3 has 11 amino acids. The V gene lost 0 bases and the J gene lost 7 bases, with 0 bases spanning the gap. The CDR3 DNA is TGTGCCACCAGCAGAGATGAAAAACTGTTTTTT. Its translation: CATSRDEKLFF.

In this sample, this clonotype turned up a few times. V is TRBV19 and J is TRBJ2-7; D is unclear. The germline V gene has CDR1 LNHDA and CDR2 SQIVND (reference sequence). The CDR3 is made up of 13 amino acids. The germline V and J ends were trimmed by 3 bases and 5 bases, with 11 bases remaining between them. CDR3: CASSILGSDEQYF. For the CDR3, the DNA is TGTGCCAGTAGTATTCTTGGAAGTGACGAGCAGTACTTC.

This clonotype was seen a handful of times. The chain recombines TRBV7-2 with TRBJ2-1; 12 positions agree with TRBD2. The CDR3 contains 18 residues. Germline V gene lookup returns CDR1 SGHTA and CDR2 FQGNSA. V gave up 5 bases and J gave up 4 bases; unmatched junction bases: 12. The DNA for the CDR3 is TGTGCCAGCAGCCTGACTAGCGGGAGCCATAGACGATACAATGAGCAGTTCTTC. It specifies CASSLTSGSHRRYNEQFF.

There are many counts of this clonotype. The J gene is TRBJ2-3, the V gene TRBV21-1. TRBV21-1 is flagged as a pseudogene. This CDR3 spans 14 amino acids. CDR3 residues: CASSNRFCTDTQYF. The CDR3 DNA reads TGTGCCAGCAGCAACAGGTTCTGCACAGATACGCAGTATTTT.

The sample holds a few counts of this clonotype. The chain carries TRBV11-2 and TRBJ1-2; 7 bases fit TRBD1. Germline CDR1 reads SGHAT; CDR2 reads FQNNGV. The length of the CDR3 is 16 residues. J was trimmed by 3 bases and V by 5 bases; bases with no gene match: 12. The CDR3 is CASSATPSQGHYGYTF. The CDR3 bases are TGTGCCAGCAGCGCTACGCCCTCACAGGGGCACTATGGCTACACCTTC.

The table lists this clonotype with a few counts. The chain uses TRBV12-3 or TRBV12-4 and TRBJ2-1, with D possibly being TRBD1 (6 bases). V lost 5 bases, J lost 9 bases, and 23 bases lay in between. This CDR3 contains 16 residues. CDR3 loop: CASSRGQPVSSGEQFF. The CDR3, as DNA: TGTGCCAGCAGTCGAGGACAGCCGGTCTCCTCTGGTGAGCAGTTCTTC.

This clonotype has at least ten counts. CDR3 sequence (DNA): TGTGCCAGCAGCCCCGGGGGGCACCGAAACACCGGGGAGCTGTTTTTT. Translated: CASSPGGHRNTGELFF. The V gene is TRBV11-2, the J gene TRBJ2-2; possibly TRBD2 for D (7 bases). V lost 5 bases, J lost 2 bases, and 15 bases lay in between. This CDR3 is built from 16 residues. Germline CDR1 SGHAT, CDR2 FQNNGV. The complete variable domain, with remaining parts taken from reference TRBV11-2 and TRBJ2-2, reads EAGVAQSPRYKIIEKRQSVAFWCNPISGHATLYWYQQILGQGPKLLIQFQNNGVVDDSQLPKDRFSAERLKGVDSTLKIQPAKLEDSAVYLCASSPGGHRNTGELFFGEGSRLTVL.

The V and J genes are TRBV20-1 and TRBJ2-5; TRBD1 matches 8 bases. The V gene end was trimmed by 6 bases and the J gene end by 4 bases; junction bases not matched to a gene: 10. The length of the CDR3 is 14 residues. The germline V gene has CDR1 DFQATT and CDR2 SNEGSKA (reference sequence). The CDR3 reads CSAEPFRGRETQYF. The CDR3 coding sequence is TGCAGTGCCGAACCGTTCAGGGGGCGAGAGACCCAGTACTTC.

This clonotype was picked up many times. The chain links TRBV29-1 to TRBJ1-2, with D uncertain. Trimming took off 0 bases at V and 1 base at J, with 6 bases between the two ends. Germline CDR1 is SQVTM and CDR2 is ANQGSEA. This CDR3 is built from 13 residues. The CDR3 reads CSVEDGVNYGYTF. Written as DNA, the CDR3 is TGCAGCGTTGAAGATGGGGTTAACTATGGCTACACCTTC.

This clonotype was detected ten times or more. The chain joins TRBV5-3 to TRBJ2-1; TRBD2 matches 9 bases. TRBV5-3 is labeled an ORF, and its function is uncertain. With 4 bases clipped from V and 5 bases from J, the junction kept 16 bases outside the gene matches. The CDR3 is made up of 18 amino acids. In DNA form, the CDR3 reads TGTGCCAGAAGCGTCGGGACGACAAGCGGGGGGACTGACAATGAGCAGTTCTTC. It is translated as CARSVGTTSGGTDNEQFF.